This T cell receptor beta chain was sequenced for a study of cytomegalovirus exposure and HLA in healthy donors. Researchers ran the PCR with 60 Vbeta and 13 Jbeta primers. Here immunoSEQ multiplex PCR was the method, and the copy in TCRdb shows in-frame clones only, minus some. The sample has about 76,000 clones, roughly 79% seen once. Findings and caveats of the study: Sequences of the TCR beta chain were said to predict the HLA-A and HLA-B alleles of most subjects accurately.

A note on this clone: Its antigen is not known.

Trimming removed 2 bases at V and 1 base at J, with 9 bases between. Germline lookup yields CDR1 SGHAT and CDR2 FQNNGV. CDR3 length: 14 residues. The sequence came from a woman in her 30s in good health and CMV-seronegative. The chain uses TRBV11-2 and TRBJ2-7, with D possibly matching TRBD2 (5 bases). The sequencing input was PBMCs. CDR3 sequence: CASSLSRGSYEQYF. CDR3 coding DNA: TGTGCCAGCAGCTTAAGTAGAGGGTCCTACGAGCAGTACTTC.